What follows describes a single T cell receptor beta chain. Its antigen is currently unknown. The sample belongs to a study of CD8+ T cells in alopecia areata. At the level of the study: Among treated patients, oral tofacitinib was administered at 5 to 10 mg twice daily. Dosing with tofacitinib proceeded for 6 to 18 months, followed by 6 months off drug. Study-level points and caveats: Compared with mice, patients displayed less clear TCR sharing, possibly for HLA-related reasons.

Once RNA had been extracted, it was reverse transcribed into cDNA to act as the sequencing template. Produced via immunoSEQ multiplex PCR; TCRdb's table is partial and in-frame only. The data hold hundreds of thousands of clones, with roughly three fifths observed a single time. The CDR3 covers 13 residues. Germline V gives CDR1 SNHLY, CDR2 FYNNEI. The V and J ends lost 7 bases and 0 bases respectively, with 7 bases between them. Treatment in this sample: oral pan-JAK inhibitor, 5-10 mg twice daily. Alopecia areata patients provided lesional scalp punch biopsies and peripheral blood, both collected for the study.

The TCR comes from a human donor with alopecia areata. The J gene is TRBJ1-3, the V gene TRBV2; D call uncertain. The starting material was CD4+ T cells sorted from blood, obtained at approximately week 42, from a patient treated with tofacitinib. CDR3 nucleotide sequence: TGTGCCAGCATCCCAGACTCTGGAAACACCATATATTTT. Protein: CASIPDSGNTIYF.